The subject of this entry is one TCR beta chain. This entry comes from a study of cytomegalovirus exposure and HLA in healthy donors. Germline V lookup: CDR1 SEHNR, CDR2 FQNEAQ (reference sequence). CDR3 length: 12 residues. Trimming shortened V by 9 bases and J by 7 bases, and 13 bases separated the two germline ends. Using immunoSEQ multiplex PCR, the repertoire was profiled, and TCRdb retains in-frame clones only, with some absent. This table holds about 360,000 clones, roughly 88% found once. Input material: PBMCs. This clonotype originated in a woman between 18 and 29 years old in good health and CMV-seronegative. J is TRBJ1-5 and V is TRBV7-9, with D possibly TRBD1 on 6 matching bases. The chain's CDR3 is CASSQGGQPQHF. The CDR3 DNA is TGTGCCAGTTCACAGGGAGGGCAGCCCCAGCATTTT. Based on the CDR3 plus reference TRBV7-9 and TRBJ1-5, the full variable domain is DTGVSQNPRHKITKRGQNVTFRCDPISEHNRLYWYRQTLGQGPEFLTYFQNEAQLEKSRLLSDRFSAERPKGSFSTLEIQRTEQGDSAMYLCASSQGGQPQHFGDGTRLSIL.